These T cell receptor beta chains were read from a single sample in a study of regulatory T cells in long-lasting Graves disease. MiXCR, run by TCRdb on the multiplex PCR reads, gives a single entry per CDR3 protein. The table shows 450,000 or so distinct CDR3 sequences, with roughly 23% occurring only once. The specimen comprised peripheral blood mononuclear cells (PBMCs), sampled when the disease was refractory, from a patient treated with antithyroid drugs. These receptors were obtained from a female donor with Graves disease. Each CDR3 is given with its conserved first and last residue. The order of the fields is CDR3 length, J gene, clone size, D gene, V gene, CDR3 DNA, CDR3 protein. D genes are given only for firm matches. Where a row states a size, it is once, few, many or the class of an expanded clone; other rows omit it.

length: 13
J: TRBJ2-5
size: few
D: TRBD2
V: TRBV30
DNA: TGTGCCTGGACCGGCGGGAGCATCGAGACCCAGTACTTC
CDR3: CAWTGGSIETQYF

length: 14
J: TRBJ1-1
size: few
D: NA
V: TRBV4-1
DNA: TGCGCCAGCAGCCAAAACAGGGCTTCGCAAAAAGCTTTCTTT
CDR3: CASSQNRASQKAFF

length: 14
J: TRBJ2-7
size: once
D: NA
V: TRBV28
DNA: TGTGCCAGCAGTTTTATCGGGAAAGGCTACGAGCAGTACTTC
CDR3: CASSFIGKGYEQYF

length: 14
J: TRBJ2-7
size: NA
D: NA
V: TRBV20-1
DNA: TGCAGTGCAGGGACCTACGAGAACTCCTACGAGCAGTACTTC
CDR3: CSAGTYENSYEQYF

length: 13
J: TRBJ1-2
size: many
D: NA
V: TRBV7-2
DNA: TGTGCCAGCAGCTGGACAGATAACTATGGCTACACCTTC
CDR3: CASSWTDNYGYTF

length: 18
J: TRBJ1-4
size: few
D: TRBD1
V: TRBV5-6
DNA: TGTGCCAGCAGCGATACACAGGGGCGGTCTCCGAGTATTGAAAAACTGTTTTTT
CDR3: CASSDTQGRSPSIEKLFF

length: 14
J: TRBJ2-2
size: NA
D: NA
V: TRBV30
DNA: TGTGCCTGGACAATAAGGAGGAACACCGGGGAGCTGTTTTTT
CDR3: CAWTIRRNTGELFF

length: 14
J: TRBJ2-2
size: few
D: NA
V: TRBV19
DNA: TGTGCCAGTAGTATCCCTTTGAACACCGGGGAGCTGTTTTTT
CDR3: CASSIPLNTGELFF

length: 17
J: TRBJ1-5
size: few
D: NA
V: TRBV6-1
DNA: TGTGCCAGCAGTTCCCTCGTCGACATATCCTTAAATCAGCCCCAGCATTTT
CDR3: CASSSLVDISLNQPQHF

length: 15
J: TRBJ2-1
size: once
D: TRBD2
V: TRBV18
DNA: TGTGCCAGCTCACCACTCAGCGGGAGATACAATGAGCAGTTCTTC
CDR3: CASSPLSGRYNEQFF

length: 15
J: TRBJ1-1
size: many
D: NA
V: TRBV10-3
DNA: TGTGCCATCAGTGACCCGGACGGCGGGAGAACTGAAGCTTTCTTT
CDR3: CAISDPDGGRTEAFF

length: 13
J: TRBJ2-3
size: NA
D: TRBD2
V: TRBV30
DNA: TGTGCCTTTAGCGGGATGGGGACAGATACGCAGTATTTT
CDR3: CAFSGMGTDTQYF

length: 14
J: TRBJ2-7
size: few
D: NA
V: TRBV6-1
DNA: TGTGCCAGCAGCCAAAGGACTGCCGCCTACGAGCAGTACTTC
CDR3: CASSQRTAAYEQYF

length: 15
J: TRBJ2-5
size: NA
D: NA
V: TRBV4-1
DNA: TGCGCCAGCAGCCAGGACTGGGGAACAGCGGGGACCCAGTACTTC
CDR3: CASSQDWGTAGTQYF

length: 14
J: TRBJ2-1
size: NA
D: NA
V: TRBV7-2
DNA: TGTGCCAGCAGCTTTCAGGACGCCAGCTATGAGCAGTTCTTC
CDR3: CASSFQDASYEQFF

length: 12
J: TRBJ2-7
size: few
D: NA
V: TRBV30
DNA: TGTGCCTGTAAGGACCAGGGGAACGAGCAGTACTTC
CDR3: CACKDQGNEQYF

length: 16
J: TRBJ2-5
size: NA
D: NA
V: TRBV7-9
DNA: TGTGCCAGCAGCATGCGCCAGACAGGCCCATTAGAGACCCAGTACTTC
CDR3: CASSMRQTGPLETQYF

length: 14
J: TRBJ1-1
size: few
D: NA
V: TRBV9
DNA: TGTGCCAGCAGCACGCAGGGTTCGGCCACTGAAGCTTTCTTT
CDR3: CASSTQGSATEAFF

length: 15
J: TRBJ1-1
size: NA
D: NA
V: TRBV9
DNA: TGTGCCAGCAGCCCCACGGGACAACTGAACACTGAAGCTTTCTTT
CDR3: CASSPTGQLNTEAFF

length: 15
J: TRBJ1-5
size: NA
D: NA
V: TRBV12-3/TRBV12-4
DNA: TGTGCCAGCAGTTTACGGGGGGAAGGCAATCAGCCCCAGCATTTT
CDR3: CASSLRGEGNQPQHF

length: 16
J: TRBJ2-2
size: few
D: NA
V: TRBV11-1
DNA: TGTGCCAGCAGCCTAGGAGTCGGAGGTGACACCGGGGAGCTGTTTTTT
CDR3: CASSLGVGGDTGELFF

length: 15
J: TRBJ1-1
size: many
D: NA
V: TRBV28
DNA: TGTGCCAGCAGTTCCCCCGGAGGGGGAGATCGACGAGCTTTCTTT
CDR3: CASSSPGGGDRRAFF

length: 13
J: TRBJ2-2
size: few
D: NA
V: TRBV15
DNA: TGTGCCACCAGTAACAGGGCACTGAGGGAGCTGTTTTTT
CDR3: CATSNRALRELFF

length: 14
J: TRBJ2-7
size: few
D: NA
V: TRBV7-3
DNA: TGTGCCAGCAGCCTCGGCTCGGGGGACCACGAGCAGTACTTC
CDR3: CASSLGSGDHEQYF

length: 18
J: TRBJ2-4
size: NA
D: NA
V: TRBV7-9
DNA: TGTGCCAGCAGCCCCCCCCCGGGACGGGTGATAGCCAAAAACATTCAGTACTTC
CDR3: CASSPPPGRVIAKNIQYF

length: 13
J: TRBJ2-1
size: NA
D: NA
V: TRBV7-3
DNA: TGTGCCAGCAGCTTAATGGCTCCTAATGAGCAGTTCTTC
CDR3: CASSLMAPNEQFF

length: 15
J: TRBJ2-5
size: few
D: TRBD1
V: TRBV18
DNA: TGTGCCAGCTCACCACCGGGACAGCAACAAGAGACCCAGTACTTC
CDR3: CASSPPGQQQETQYF

length: 13
J: TRBJ2-2
size: once
D: NA
V: TRBV7-2
DNA: TGTGCCAGCAGCTTAGGGTCGGTGGGGGAGCTGTTTTTT
CDR3: CASSLGSVGELFF

length: 13
J: TRBJ1-6
size: few
D: NA
V: TRBV10-3
DNA: TGTGCCGTGTCACGGGGTCGTGATTCACCCCTCCACTTT
CDR3: CAVSRGRDSPLHF

length: 14
J: TRBJ1-5
size: NA
D: NA
V: TRBV20-1
DNA: TGCAGTGCTAGAAAGACAGGATTCAATCAGCCCCAGCATTTT
CDR3: CSARKTGFNQPQHF

length: 15
J: TRBJ2-2
size: many
D: TRBD1
V: TRBV28
DNA: TGTGCCAGCGGACACAGGGGGGCGAAGGCCGGGGAGCTGTTTTTT
CDR3: CASGHRGAKAGELFF

length: 14
J: TRBJ2-5
size: many
D: NA
V: TRBV28
DNA: TGTGCCAGCAGTCCCCGGGCCGGAGGAGAGACCCAGTACTTC
CDR3: CASSPRAGGETQYF

length: 15
J: TRBJ2-7
size: many
D: NA
V: TRBV28
DNA: TGTGCCAGCAGCCCCCCGAGTAGCTCGAGGTACGAGCAGTACTTC
CDR3: CASSPPSSSRYEQYF

length: 15
J: TRBJ1-4
size: many
D: NA
V: TRBV30
DNA: TGTGCCTGGAGTCGAATTTGGACAACTAATGAAAAACTGTTTTTT
CDR3: CAWSRIWTTNEKLFF

length: 14
J: TRBJ1-6
size: NA
D: TRBD1
V: TRBV12-3/TRBV12-4
DNA: TGTGCCAGCACCCCCACAGGGGGCAATTCACCCCTCCACTTT
CDR3: CASTPTGGNSPLHF

length: 13
J: TRBJ1-2
size: many
D: NA
V: TRBV27
DNA: TGTGCCAGCAGTGCCCCGGGGGGTAAAGGCTACACCTTC
CDR3: CASSAPGGKGYTF

length: 12
J: TRBJ2-5
size: NA
D: TRBD2
V: TRBV7-6
DNA: TGTGCCAGCAGCTCGACGGGGGGGACCCAGTACTTC
CDR3: CASSSTGGTQYF

length: 16
J: TRBJ2-7
size: many
D: NA
V: TRBV28
DNA: TGTGCCAGCAGTTCTCCCAGACAGGACCCTTACTACGAGCAGTACTTC
CDR3: CASSSPRQDPYYEQYF

length: 15
J: TRBJ1-1
size: few
D: TRBD1
V: TRBV14
DNA: TGTGCCAGCAGCTTTAGGACAGGGGGAGGTCCTGAAGCTTTCTTT
CDR3: CASSFRTGGGPEAFF

length: 13
J: TRBJ2-1
size: few
D: NA
V: TRBV7-9
DNA: TGTGCCAGCAGCTTCTCGGAATACAATGAGCAGTTCTTC
CDR3: CASSFSEYNEQFF

length: 16
J: TRBJ1-1
size: NA
D: NA
V: TRBV24-1
DNA: TGTGCCACCAGTGCCACAAGTTTGGACTTGAACACTGAAGCTTTCTTT
CDR3: CATSATSLDLNTEAFF